What follows describes a single T cell receptor (beta chain). The antigen remains unidentified. Extraction of RNA preceded its reverse transcription into cDNA, which served as the sequencing template. TCRdb keeps only in-frame clones here, not all; method: immunoSEQ multiplex PCR. Of 180,000 or so clones listed, approximately 62% were seen once; the top ten hold about 1.5%. The source of the sample is a study of CD8+ T cells in alopecia areata. Germline V gives CDR1 SQVTM, CDR2 ANQGSEA. The CDR3 runs to 14 residues. V lost 4 bases and J lost 0, with 13 bases in between. General study results and limits: Mice showed clearer TCR sharing than patients did, a gap that was possibly HLA-related.

The sequenced sample was CD4+ T cells sorted from blood, obtained at week 0. This TCR was recovered from a human donor with alopecia areata. V is TRBV29-1 and J is TRBJ2-7, with D perhaps TRBD2 (6 bases). CDR3 DNA: TGCAGCGTTGTCGGGGGTCTAAACTCCTACGAGCAGTACTTC. Translating gives CSVVGGLNSYEQYF.